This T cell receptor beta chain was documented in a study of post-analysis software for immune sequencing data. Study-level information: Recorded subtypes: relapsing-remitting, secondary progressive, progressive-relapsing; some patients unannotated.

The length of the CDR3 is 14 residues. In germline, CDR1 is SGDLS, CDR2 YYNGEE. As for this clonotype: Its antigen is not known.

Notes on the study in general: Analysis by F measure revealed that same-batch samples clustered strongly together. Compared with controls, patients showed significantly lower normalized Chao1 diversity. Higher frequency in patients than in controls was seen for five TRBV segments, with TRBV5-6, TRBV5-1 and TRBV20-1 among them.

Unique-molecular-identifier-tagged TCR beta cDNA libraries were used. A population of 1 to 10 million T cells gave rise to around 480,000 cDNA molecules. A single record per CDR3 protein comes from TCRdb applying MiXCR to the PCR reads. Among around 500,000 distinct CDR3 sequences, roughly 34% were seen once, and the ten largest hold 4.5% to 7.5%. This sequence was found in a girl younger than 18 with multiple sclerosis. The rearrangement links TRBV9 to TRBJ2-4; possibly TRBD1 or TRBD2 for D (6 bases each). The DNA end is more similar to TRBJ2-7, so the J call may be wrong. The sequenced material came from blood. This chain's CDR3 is CASSGRGPDYEQYF. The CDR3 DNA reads TGTGCCAGCAGCGGCCGGGGGCCCGACTACGAGCAGTACTTC.